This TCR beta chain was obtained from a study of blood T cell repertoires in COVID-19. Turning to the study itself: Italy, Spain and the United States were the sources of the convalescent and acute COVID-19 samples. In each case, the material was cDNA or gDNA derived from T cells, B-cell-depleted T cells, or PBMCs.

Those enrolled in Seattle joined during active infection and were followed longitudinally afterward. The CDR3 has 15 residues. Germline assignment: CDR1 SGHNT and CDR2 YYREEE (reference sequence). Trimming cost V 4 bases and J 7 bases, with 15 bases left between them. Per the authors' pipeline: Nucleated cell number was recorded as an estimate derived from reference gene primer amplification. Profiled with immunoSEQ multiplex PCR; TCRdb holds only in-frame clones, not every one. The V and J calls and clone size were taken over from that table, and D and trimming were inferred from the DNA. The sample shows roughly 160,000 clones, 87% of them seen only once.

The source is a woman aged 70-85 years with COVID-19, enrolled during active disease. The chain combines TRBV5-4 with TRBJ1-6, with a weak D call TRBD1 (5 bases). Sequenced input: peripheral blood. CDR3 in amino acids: CASSRSGTQNSPLHF. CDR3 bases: TGTGCCAGCAGCCGTTCCGGGACTCAAAATTCACCCCTCCACTTT.